Listed below are T cell receptor beta chains from one sample, sequenced in a study of control samples from healthy donors and cancer patients. Sequencing was performed with immunoSEQ multiplex PCR; in TCRdb, only in-frame clones are kept and a portion is missing. The sample lists 130,000 to 150,000 clones; over 85% were seen once. The sequencing input was blood. These receptor sequences come from a young man in good health. CDR3s include the opening cysteine and the closing phenylalanine or tryptophan. D genes are given only for firm matches. Some rows mark clone size as missing; the rest say once, few, many or name a class of expanded clone.

size | J | D | V | DNA | CDR3
- | TRBJ2-3 | - | TRBV7-9 | TGTGCCAGCAGCTTACCAGCGGTTGGTGATACGCAGTATTTT | CASSLPAVGDTQYF
- | TRBJ1-4 | - | TRBV29-1 | TGCAGCGTTGAAGATCCCCGCCAAGTGAATGAAAAACTGTTTTTT | CSVEDPRQVNEKLFF
once | TRBJ2-7 | TRBD2 | TRBV7-2 | TGTGCCAGCAGCCAGGGGACTAGCGGGAGGGAGCAGTACTTC | CASSQGTSGREQYF
- | TRBJ2-2 | - | TRBV7-2 | TGTGCCAGCAGCTTATATAGGACCGGGGAGCTGTTTTTT | CASSLYRTGELFF
once | TRBJ1-1 | TRBD1 | TRBV6-5 | TGTGCCAGCAGTTGGAACAGGGGCACTGAAGCTTTCTTT | CASSWNRGTEAFF
- | TRBJ1-1 | - | TRBV28 | TGTGCCGGGCAAGGGACGGAGACTGAAGCTTTCTTT | CAGQGTETEAFF
- | TRBJ1-3 | - | TRBV28 | TGTGCCAGCAGTTTAGGCCCCGGGAACACCATATATTTT | CASSLGPGNTIYF
few | TRBJ1-1 | TRBD1 | TRBV25-1 | TGTGCCAGCAGTGAATTTGAGGAAGGGGGCGCATTGTCTGAAGCTTTCTTT | CASSEFEEGGALSEAFF
- | TRBJ1-1 | - | TRBV13 | TGTGCCAGCAGCTTAGGCCGAGTCTCGAACACTGAAGCTTTCTTT | CASSLGRVSNTEAFF
once | TRBJ2-5 | - | TRBV7-2 | TGTGCCAGTAAAAGAAGGGACGGCCAAGAGACCCAGTACTTC | CASKRRDGQETQYF
- | TRBJ1-2 | - | TRBV29-1 | TGCAGCGTTGGCCAGGGCAGCTATGGCTACACCTTC | CSVGQGSYGYTF
- | TRBJ2-7 | TRBD1 | TRBV5-6 | TGTGCCAGCAGCTTTCTGGCAGGGGGCCCCCACGAGCAGTACTTC | CASSFLAGGPHEQYF
- | TRBJ2-7 | TRBD2 | TRBV7-9 | TGTGCCAGCAGCCCAACTAGCGGGATCACCTACGAGCAGTGCTTC | CASSPTSGITYEQCF
- | TRBJ2-1 | - | TRBV4-3 | TGCGCCAGCAGCCCCAATAACCTCGGGCATGAGCAGTTCTTC | CASSPNNLGHEQFF
- | TRBJ2-1 | - | TRBV7-8 | TGTGCCAGCAGCTACTCCAGAGGATTGCGTGTCAATGAGCAGTTCTTC | CASSYSRGLRVNEQFF
- | TRBJ1-1 | - | TRBV29-1 | TGCAGCGTTGAAAGGGGGGGAAACACTGAAGCTTTCTTT | CSVERGGNTEAFF
few | TRBJ2-6 | TRBD1 | TRBV28 | TGTGCCAGCAGCACCCCGGGACAGCTCAACGTCCTGACTTTC | CASSTPGQLNVLTF
few | TRBJ1-1 | - | TRBV6-6 | TGTGCCAGCAGAAGGACGGAAGGGACTGAAGCTTTCTTT | CASRRTEGTEAFF
- | TRBJ2-2 | - | TRBV30 | TGTGCCTGGAGTGTGATGGTACGCGGGGAGCTGTTTTTT | CAWSVMVRGELFF
- | TRBJ2-1 | - | TRBV27 | TGTGCCAGCAGTTCGGACACGAGCTCCTACAATGAGCAGTTCTTC | CASSSDTSSYNEQFF
once | TRBJ2-7 | TRBD1 | TRBV4-1 | TGCGCCAGCAGCCTTCTCCGGACAGGGTCGGACTACGAGCAGTACTTC | CASSLLRTGSDYEQYF
- | TRBJ1-2 | - | TRBV29-1 | TGCAGTGGGTTATGGGGGGTCTATGGCTACACCTTC | CSGLWGVYGYTF
- | TRBJ2-7 | - | TRBV2 | TGTGCCAGCAGTGAAGGGGGACAGGCGGGGGTCCTAGGCTACGAGCAGTACTTC | CASSEGGQAGVLGYEQYF
- | TRBJ1-1 | - | TRBV6-4 | TGTGCCAGCAGTATCTGGCACGGGAACACTGAAGCTTTCTTT | CASSIWHGNTEAFF
- | TRBJ2-1 | TRBD2 | TRBV28 | TGTGCCAGCAGTTTTTCAGCGGGAGTTCGAGAGTCCTACAATGAGCAGTTCTTC | CASSFSAGVRESYNEQFF
- | TRBJ2-7 | - | TRBV28 | TGTGCCAGCAGCACTAGGGGGGAGGGCGCCTACGAGCAGTACTTC | CASSTRGEGAYEQYF
once | TRBJ2-5 | TRBD2 | TRBV5-8 | TGTGCCAGCAGGGGTATTAGCGGGACATACCAAGAGACCCAGTACTTC | CASRGISGTYQETQYF
- | TRBJ1-3 | - | TRBV5-5 | TGTGCCAGCAGCTTGGGACCGTCAGGCTCTGGAAACACCATATATTTT | CASSLGPSGSGNTIYF
- | TRBJ2-2 | TRBD1 | TRBV28 | TGTGCCAGCAGTATACAGGGGGCGGCCGGGGAGCTGTTTTTT | CASSIQGAAGELFF
- | TRBJ2-3 | TRBD2 | TRBV11-2 | TGTGCCAGCAGGCGTCCGGGACTAGCGGCCAAGGCCCTGGCAGATACGCAGTATTTT | CASRRPGLAAKALADTQYF
once | TRBJ2-7 | TRBD2 | TRBV28 | TGTGCCAGCAGCCCCGGGGGGGTTGGAACCTACGAGCAGTACTTC | CASSPGGVGTYEQYF
- | TRBJ2-5 | TRBD1 | TRBV5-6 | TGTGCCAGCAGAAGACAGGGGGCGACGGAGACCCAGTACTTC | CASRRQGATETQYF
few | TRBJ2-1 | - | TRBV9 | TGTGCCAGCGGTGCCTACAATGAGCAGTTCTTC | CASGAYNEQFF
- | TRBJ1-1 | TRBD1 | TRBV6-1 | TGTGCCAGCAGTGAAACAGGGGGAGGAGGTACTGAAGCTTTCTTT | CASSETGGGGTEAFF
- | TRBJ1-4 | - | TRBV19 | TGTGCCAGTAGTCAATCAGGCTCCTTTGAAAAACTGTTTTTT | CASSQSGSFEKLFF
once | TRBJ2-7 | TRBD1 | TRBV7-2 | TGTGCCAGCAGCATAGGACAGGGGTCCTACGAGCAGTACTTC | CASSIGQGSYEQYF
few | TRBJ1-6 | - | TRBV19 | TGTGCCAGTAGCCCCGTCGGGGGTTCACCCCTCCACTTT | CASSPVGGSPLHF
- | TRBJ2-5 | - | TRBV7-6 | TGTGCCAGCAGCTTAGTGGGGGGACGGTTCTTGGAAGAGACCCAGTACTTC | CASSLVGGRFLEETQYF
- | TRBJ2-7 | TRBD1 | TRBV19 | TGTGCCAGTAGTATCAGGGGACAGGGGTTATACGAGCAGTACTTC | CASSIRGQGLYEQYF
- | TRBJ2-7 | TRBD2 | TRBV28 | TGTGCCAGCAGTTTATCCGGGAGGGAGGAGCAGTACTTC | CASSLSGREEQYF
once | TRBJ1-1 | - | TRBV11-3 | TGTGCCAGCAGCTTACGAGGAATCACTGAAGCTTTCTTT | CASSLRGITEAFF
- | TRBJ2-4 | TRBD1 | TRBV5-1 | TGCGCCAGCAGCTCCCAAGGGACAGGGGGCACCATTCAGTACTTC | CASSSQGTGGTIQYF
- | TRBJ1-5 | - | TRBV24-1 | TGTGCCACCGGGTCGTCGACCGCACTCCTGCCCCAGCATTTT | CATGSSTALLPQHF
- | TRBJ2-3 | - | TRBV11-2 | TGTGCCAGCAGCTCGCAAATAGCGCGAACGCAGTATTTT | CASSSQIARTQYF
- | TRBJ1-1 | TRBD1 | TRBV5-1 | TGCGCCAGCAGCTCGGGCCGGGACAGAGGGAACACTGAAGCTTTCTTT | CASSSGRDRGNTEAFF
- | TRBJ1-1 | - | TRBV2 | TGTGCCAGCAGTGATTTAGGGGGGAACACTGAAGCTTTCTTT | CASSDLGGNTEAFF
- | TRBJ2-5 | TRBD2 | TRBV27 | TGTGCCAGCAGTTTACGGGAGGGTCAAGAGACCCAGTACTTC | CASSLREGQETQYF
- | TRBJ2-5 | - | TRBV18 | TGTGCCAGCTCACCACAGTACCAAGAGACCCAGTACTTC | CASSPQYQETQYF
- | TRBJ1-5 | - | TRBV28 | TGTGCCAGCAGTCTTCCAGGGTCTCATCAGCCCCAGCATTTT | CASSLPGSHQPQHF
- | TRBJ2-1 | TRBD2 | TRBV3-1/TRBV3-2 | TGTGCCAGCAGCCAAGATTTGACTAGCGGGGGTCCCTTCTACAATGAGCAGTTCTTC | CASSQDLTSGGPFYNEQFF
- | TRBJ2-2 | - | TRBV27 | TGTGCCAGCAGTTTATTTTCTACCGGGGAGCTGTTTTTT | CASSLFSTGELFF
- | TRBJ2-1 | TRBD2 | TRBV27 | TGTGCCAGCAGTTTTGCGGCTAGCGGGATGAATGAGCAGTTCTTC | CASSFAASGMNEQFF
- | TRBJ2-3 | - | TRBV7-3 | TGTGCCAGCAGCTTATCCCTCCCCGGGTCTAGCACAGATACGCAGTATTTT | CASSLSLPGSSTDTQYF
- | TRBJ1-1 | - | TRBV5-5 | TGTGCCAGCAGCTTGGGGGTCGGGGGTACTGAAGCTTTCTTT | CASSLGVGGTEAFF
- | TRBJ2-7 | TRBD2 | TRBV23-1 | TGCGCCAGCCTCGGACTAGCGGATACACACCCCTCCTACGAGCAGTACTTC | CASLGLADTHPSYEQYF
- | TRBJ2-5 | - | TRBV18 | TGTGCCAGCTCACCACTTTCAGGCCGGCGCGGGGAGACCCAGTACTTC | CASSPLSGRRGETQYF
- | TRBJ1-1 | - | TRBV29-1 | TGCAGCGTTTCAACCCTGGGGAGGAACACTGAAGCTTTCTTT | CSVSTLGRNTEAFF
- | TRBJ2-7 | TRBD1 | TRBV11-3 | TGTGCCAGCAGCCCAAAACAGGGGGCAAGACACGAGCAGTACTTC | CASSPKQGARHEQYF
- | TRBJ1-2 | - | TRBV18 | TGTGCCAGCTCACCAGGCCCAGGGGTCGGCTACATCTTC | CASSPGPGVGYIF